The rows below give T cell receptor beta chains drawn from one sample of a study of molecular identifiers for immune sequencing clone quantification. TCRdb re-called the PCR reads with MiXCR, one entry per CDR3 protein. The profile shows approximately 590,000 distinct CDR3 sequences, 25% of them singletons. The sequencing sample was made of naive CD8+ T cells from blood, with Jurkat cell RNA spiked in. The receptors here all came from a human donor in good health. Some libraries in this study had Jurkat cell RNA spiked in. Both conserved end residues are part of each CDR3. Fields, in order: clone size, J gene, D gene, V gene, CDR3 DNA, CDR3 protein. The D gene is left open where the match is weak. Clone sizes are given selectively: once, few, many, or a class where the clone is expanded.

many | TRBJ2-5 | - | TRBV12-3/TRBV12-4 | TGTGCCAGCAGTTTATACAGGGATACAGAGACCCAGTACTTC | CASSLYRDTETQYF
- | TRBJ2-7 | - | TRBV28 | TGTGACAGCAGCGTCTCTACCTACGAGCAGTACTTC | CDSSVSTYEQYF
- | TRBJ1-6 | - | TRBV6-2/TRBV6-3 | TGTGCCAGCAGTCAACAGGCGAGCTCCTATAATTCACCCCTCCACTTT | CASSQQASSYNSPLHF
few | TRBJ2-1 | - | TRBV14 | TGTGCCAGCAGCCAAGATTTAGGTGTGCTAGCGCACAATGAGCAGTTCTTC | CASSQDLGVLAHNEQFF
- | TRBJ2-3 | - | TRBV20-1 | TGCGGTGCTAGAGATAGGAGGCACCATGGCACAGATACGCGGTATTTT | CGARDRRHHGTDTRYF
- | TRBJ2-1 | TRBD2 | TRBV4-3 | TGCGCCACCTCGACTAGCGGGGGGGCGTATGAGCAGTTCTTC | CATSTSGGAYEQFF
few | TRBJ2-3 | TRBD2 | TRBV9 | TGTGCCAGCAGCGTAGCGGAGAGTAGCGGGGGAAAACATCCTAGCACAGATACGCAGTATTTT | CASSVAESSGGKHPSTDTQYF
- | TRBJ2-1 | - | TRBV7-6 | TGTGCCAGCAGCGTCCCCACCAGCGCGTTAGGGGGAGATGAGCAGTTCTTC | CASSVPTSALGGDEQFF
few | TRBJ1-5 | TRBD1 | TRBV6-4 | TGTGCCAGCAGTACAGGGGATCCAACCAGGGGTGTTAGCCTGCCCCAGCATTTT | CASSTGDPTRGVSLPQHF
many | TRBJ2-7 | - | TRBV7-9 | TGTGCCAGCAGCGCCACCGGGGAGCAGGGAAGGCCCTACGAGCAGTACTTC | CASSATGEQGRPYEQYF
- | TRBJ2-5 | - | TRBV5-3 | TGCGCCAGCAGCTTGGCTCAGGAAGAGACCCAGTACTTC | CASSLAQEETQYF
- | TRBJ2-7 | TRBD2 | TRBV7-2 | TGTGCCAGCAGCGTGGGACTAGCGGTATTGGGCTACGAGCAGTACTTC | CASSVGLAVLGYEQYF
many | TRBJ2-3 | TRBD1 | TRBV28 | TGTGCCAGCAGTCTGTGGACAGGGGAGTTGGATACGCAGTATTTT | CASSLWTGELDTQYF
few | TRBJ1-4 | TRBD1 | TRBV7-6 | TGTGCCAGCAGCCCCTTTGGGGGGACAGTGCTTGAAAAACTGTTTTTT | CASSPFGGTVLEKLFF
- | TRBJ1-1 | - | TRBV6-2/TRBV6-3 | TGTGCCACCCACGTGGCCAGGACAGAGCTTAACACCGAAGCTTTCTTT | CATHVARTELNTEAFF
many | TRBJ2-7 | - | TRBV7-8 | TGTGCCAGCAGCTTCCCGGAGCCCTACGAGCAGTACTTC | CASSFPEPYEQYF
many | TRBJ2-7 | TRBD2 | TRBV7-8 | TGTGCCAGCAGCTTAGGTTTAGGGTTGGTCGGCGGGAGCGTCTTC | CASSLGLGLVGGSVF
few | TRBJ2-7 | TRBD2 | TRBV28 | TGTGCCAGCAGCTTACTAGCGGGAAAGGGCGAGCAGTACTTC | CASSLLAGKGEQYF
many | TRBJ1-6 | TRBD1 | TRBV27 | TGTGCCAGCAGTCACGGGACAGGGGGCTATAATTCACCCCTCCACTTT | CASSHGTGGYNSPLHF
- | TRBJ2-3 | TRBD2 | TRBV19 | TGTGCCAGATGTAGGACTAGCGGGGAATACGATACGCAGTATTTT | CARCRTSGEYDTQYF
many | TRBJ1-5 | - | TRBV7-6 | TGTGCCAGCAGTAACGACGGGGTCGGAGGGTATCAGCCCCAGCATTTT | CASSNDGVGGYQPQHF
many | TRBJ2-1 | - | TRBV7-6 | TGTGCCAGCAGCTTAGGTTCTAGCGACCCCTACAATGAGCAGTTCTTC | CASSLGSSDPYNEQFF
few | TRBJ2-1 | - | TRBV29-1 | TGCAGCGTTGTGACCGGTAGATTCAATGAGCAGTTCTTC | CSVVTGRFNEQFF
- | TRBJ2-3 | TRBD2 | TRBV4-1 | TGCGCCAGCAGCCCCAGGACTAGCGGGGGGGCCGGGCCCACAGATACGCAGTATTTT | CASSPRTSGGAGPTDTQYF
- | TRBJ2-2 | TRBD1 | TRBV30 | TGTGCCGGGGACAGGGGTGGCGTCGGGGAGCTGTTTTTT | CAGDRGGVGELFF
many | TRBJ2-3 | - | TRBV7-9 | TGTGCCAGCAGCTCACTTCTCACAGATACGCAGTATTTT | CASSSLLTDTQYF
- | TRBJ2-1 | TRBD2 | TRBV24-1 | TGTGCCACCAGTGACCCATTACTAGCGGGAGGGCGAAATGAGCAGTTCTTC | CATSDPLLAGGRNEQFF
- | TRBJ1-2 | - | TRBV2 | TGTGCCAGCAGTGAGGATGGGGACCAAGACTATGGCTACACCTTC | CASSEDGDQDYGYTF
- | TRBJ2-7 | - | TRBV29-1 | TGCAGCGTTGAAATTGAGACTAGCGAGCAGTACTTC | CSVEIETSEQYF
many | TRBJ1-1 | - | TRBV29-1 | TGCAGCGTTGAGATAGACACTGAAGCTTTCTTT | CSVEIDTEAFF
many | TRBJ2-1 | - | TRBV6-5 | TGTGCCAGCAGTACGGACAGTAGCCCCTACAATGAGCAGTTCTTC | CASSTDSSPYNEQFF
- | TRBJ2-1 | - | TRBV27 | TGTGCCAGCAGTTTAGTGGGTAGACTAGACCCCTACAATGAGCAGTTCTTC | CASSLVGRLDPYNEQFF
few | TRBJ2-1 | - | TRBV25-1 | TGTGCCAGCAGTGAACGGACAGGGAGGAGCGGGGGGTCCTACAATGAGCAGTTCTTC | CASSERTGRSGGSYNEQFF
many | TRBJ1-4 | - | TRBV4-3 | TGCGCCAGCAGCCAAGAGGGAGGAGATAATGAAAAACTGTTTTTT | CASSQEGGDNEKLFF
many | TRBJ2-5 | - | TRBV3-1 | TGTGCCAGCAGCCCCCCGGTGGCGCAAGAGACCCAGTACTTC | CASSPPVAQETQYF
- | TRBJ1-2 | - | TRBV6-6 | TGTGCCAGCAGAACCTATGGCTACACCTTC | CASRTYGYTF
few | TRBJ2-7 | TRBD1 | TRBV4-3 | TGCGCCAGCAGCCTCGGACAGGGGGAAACCTACGAGCAGTACTTC | CASSLGQGETYEQYF
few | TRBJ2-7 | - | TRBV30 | TGTGCCTGGAGTCCGGACAGTGTCTACGAGCAGTACTTC | CAWSPDSVYEQYF
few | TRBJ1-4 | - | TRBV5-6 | TGTGCCAGCACTGCCCTGGGCACAACTAATGAAAAACTGTTTTTT | CASTALGTTNEKLFF
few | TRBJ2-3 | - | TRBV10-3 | TGTGCCATCTCCGAGTCCTGGGGAGATACGCAGTATTTT | CAISESWGDTQYF
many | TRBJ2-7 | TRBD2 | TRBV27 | TGTGCCAGCAGTTTACGCGGGGGCGAGCAGTACTTC | CASSLRGGEQYF
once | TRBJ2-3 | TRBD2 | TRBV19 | TGTGCCAGTTCACTAGCGAGGGCCTTCACAGATACGCAGTATTTT | CASSLARAFTDTQYF
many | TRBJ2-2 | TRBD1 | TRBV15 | TGTGCCACCAGCCGGGGACAGTCCACCGGGGAGCTGTTTTTT | CATSRGQSTGELFF
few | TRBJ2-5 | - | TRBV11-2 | TGTGCCAGCAGCTTAGATTGGACGGGGTACCAAGAGACCCAGTACTTC | CASSLDWTGYQETQYF
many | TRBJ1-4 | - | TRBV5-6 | TGTGCCAGCAGCTCTACCCCGGTTCGAACTAATGAAAAACTGTTTTTT | CASSSTPVRTNEKLFF